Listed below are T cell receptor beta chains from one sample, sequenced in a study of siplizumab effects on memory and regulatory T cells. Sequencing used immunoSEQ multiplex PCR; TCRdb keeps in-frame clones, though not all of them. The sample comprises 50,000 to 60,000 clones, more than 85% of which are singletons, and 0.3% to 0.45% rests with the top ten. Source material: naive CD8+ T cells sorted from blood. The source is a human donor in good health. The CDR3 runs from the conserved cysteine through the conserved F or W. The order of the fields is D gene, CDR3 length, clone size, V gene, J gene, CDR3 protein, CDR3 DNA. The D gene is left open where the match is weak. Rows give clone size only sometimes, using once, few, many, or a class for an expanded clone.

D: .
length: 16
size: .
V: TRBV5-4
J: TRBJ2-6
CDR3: CASSLVPGSGANVLTF
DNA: TGTGCCAGCAGCTTGGTTCCCGGCTCTGGGGCCAACGTCCTGACTTTC

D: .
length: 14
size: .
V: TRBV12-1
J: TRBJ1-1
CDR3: CASRTLSADTEAFF
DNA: TGTGCCAGCAGAACCCTATCGGCGGACACTGAAGCTTTCTTT

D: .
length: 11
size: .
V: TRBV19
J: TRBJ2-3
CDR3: CASSATDTQYF
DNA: TGTGCCAGCTCGGCCACAGATACGCAGTATTTT

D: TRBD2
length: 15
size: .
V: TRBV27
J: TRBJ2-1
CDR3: CASSLMVAGYNEQFF
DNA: TGTGCCAGCAGTTTAATGGTAGCGGGGTACAATGAGCAGTTCTTC

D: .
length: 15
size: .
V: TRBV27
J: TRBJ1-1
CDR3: CASSAYGRGGTEAFF
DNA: TGTGCCAGCAGTGCTTACGGGCGGGGAGGTACTGAAGCTTTCTTT

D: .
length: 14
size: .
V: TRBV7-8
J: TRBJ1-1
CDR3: CASSLGFVNTEAFF
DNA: TGTGCCAGCAGCTTAGGATTCGTGAACACTGAAGCTTTCTTT

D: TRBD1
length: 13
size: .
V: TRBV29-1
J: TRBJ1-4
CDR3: CSVEGGQGGKLFF
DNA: TGCAGCGTTGAGGGCGGGCAGGGGGGAAAACTGTTTTTT

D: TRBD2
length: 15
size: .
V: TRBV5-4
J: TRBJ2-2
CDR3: CASSPTSGGGGELFF
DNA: TGTGCCAGCAGCCCAACTAGCGGGGGTGGCGGGGAGCTGTTTTTT

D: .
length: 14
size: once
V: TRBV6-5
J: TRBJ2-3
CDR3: CASTVIGGADTQYF
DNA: TGTGCCAGCACCGTAATCGGGGGAGCTGATACGCAGTATTTT

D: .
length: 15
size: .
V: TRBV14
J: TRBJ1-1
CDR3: CASSHVTALNTEAFF
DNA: TGTGCCAGCAGCCACGTTACAGCCTTGAACACTGAAGCTTTCTTT

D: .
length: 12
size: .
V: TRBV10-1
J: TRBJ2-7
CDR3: CASSDLVYEQYF
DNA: TGCGCCAGCAGTGATTTGGTATACGAGCAGTACTTC

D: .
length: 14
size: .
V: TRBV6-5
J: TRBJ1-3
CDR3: CASSYGGSGNTIYF
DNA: TGTGCCAGCAGTTACGGGGGGTCTGGAAACACCATATATTTT

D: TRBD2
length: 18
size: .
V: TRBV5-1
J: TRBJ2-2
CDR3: CASSFLGLAGVNTGELFF
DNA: TGCGCCAGCAGCTTTCTAGGACTAGCGGGGGTGAACACCGGGGAGCTGTTTTTT

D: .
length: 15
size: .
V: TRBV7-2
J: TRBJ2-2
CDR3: CASSALMGALGELFF
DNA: TGTGCCAGCAGCGCCCTGATGGGGGCGCTCGGGGAGCTGTTTTTT

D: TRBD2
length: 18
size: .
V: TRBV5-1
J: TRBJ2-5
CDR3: CASSHLGGGAGLQETQYF
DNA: TGCGCCAGCAGCCACCTGGGCGGGGGGGCAGGGCTGCAAGAGACCCAGTACTTC

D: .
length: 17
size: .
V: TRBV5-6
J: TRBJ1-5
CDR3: CASSLLGQDYSNQPQHF
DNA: TGTGCCAGCAGCTTGTTAGGCCAGGATTATAGCAATCAGCCCCAGCATTTT

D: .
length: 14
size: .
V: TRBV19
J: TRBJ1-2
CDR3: CASTERLINYGYTF
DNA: TGTGCCAGCACTGAGAGACTAATTAACTATGGCTACACCTTC

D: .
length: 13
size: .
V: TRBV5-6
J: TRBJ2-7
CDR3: CASSRIGQTEQYF
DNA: TGTGCCAGCAGCCGTATCGGGCAGACAGAGCAGTACTTC

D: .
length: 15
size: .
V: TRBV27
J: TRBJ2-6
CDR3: CASSPSGSGANVLTF
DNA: TGTGCCAGCAGTCCGTCGGGCTCTGGGGCCAACGTCCTGACTTTC

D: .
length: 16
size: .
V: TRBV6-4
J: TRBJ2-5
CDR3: CASSDERDRLQETQYF
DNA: TGTGCCAGCAGTGACGAGAGGGACCGATTACAAGAGACCCAGTACTTC